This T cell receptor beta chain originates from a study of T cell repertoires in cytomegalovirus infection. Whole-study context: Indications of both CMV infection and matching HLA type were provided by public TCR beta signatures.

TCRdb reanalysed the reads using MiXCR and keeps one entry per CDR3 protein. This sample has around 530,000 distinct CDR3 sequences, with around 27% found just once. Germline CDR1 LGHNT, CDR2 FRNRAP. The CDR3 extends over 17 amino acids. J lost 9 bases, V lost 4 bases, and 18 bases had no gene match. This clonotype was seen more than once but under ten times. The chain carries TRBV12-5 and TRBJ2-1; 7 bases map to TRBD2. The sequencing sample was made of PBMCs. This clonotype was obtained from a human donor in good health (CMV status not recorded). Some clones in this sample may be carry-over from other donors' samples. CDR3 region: CASGSPGEGISRGEQFF. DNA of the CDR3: TGTGCTAGTGGTTCCCCGGGGGAGGGAATCTCACGAGGTGAGCAGTTCTTC.